This note documents a single T cell receptor (beta chain) sequence. Its specificity is unknown. The germline CDR1 and CDR2 sequences are MNHNS and SASEGT. Losses at the gene ends were 6 bases for V and 3 bases for J; bases not matched to a gene: 5. The CDR3 is made up of 14 amino acids. The data were obtained in a study of graft-versus-host responses after intestinal transplantation. General study results and limits: Recipient marrow harbored GvH clones, some of which surfaced first in ileum or blood.

Assay: immunoSEQ multiplex PCR; the TCRdb copy retains only in-frame clones and omits some. The table lists under 50,000 clones, more than 80% of them singletons. The sample was PBMCs, taken approximately 700 days after intestinal transplantation. The gene calls are TRBV6-1 and TRBJ2-3; 8 nucleotides match TRBD1. The receptor was derived from a human patient who received an intestinal transplant, so some T cells may come from the graft donor. The CDR3 loop is CASSGQGWTDTQYF. The CDR3 coding sequence is TGTGCCAGCAGCGGACAGGGCTGGACAGATACGCAGTATTTT.